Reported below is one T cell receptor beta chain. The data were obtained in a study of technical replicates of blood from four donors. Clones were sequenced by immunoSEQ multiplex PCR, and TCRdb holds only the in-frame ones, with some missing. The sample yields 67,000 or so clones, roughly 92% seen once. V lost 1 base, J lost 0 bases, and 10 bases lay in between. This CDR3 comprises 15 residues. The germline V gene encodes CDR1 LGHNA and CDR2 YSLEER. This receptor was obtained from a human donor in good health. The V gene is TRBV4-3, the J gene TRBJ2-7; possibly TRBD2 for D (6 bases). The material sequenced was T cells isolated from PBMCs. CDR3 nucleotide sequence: TGCGCCAGCAGCCAAGTACCGGACTACTCCTACGAGCAGTACTTC. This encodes CASSQVPDYSYEQYF.